A single sample is the source of the 29 T cell receptor beta chains below, sequenced in a study of blood T cell repertoires in COVID-19. Some clones are missing from TCRdb's copy, which holds only in-frame ones; the method was immunoSEQ multiplex PCR. The top ten clones hold 2.7% of a sample with 210,000 or so clones, roughly 86% of them seen once. The sequenced sample was peripheral blood. These receptors came from a woman in her sixties or seventies with acute or convalescent COVID-19.

This clone has just a few counts. The chain carries TRBV6-2 or TRBV6-3 and TRBJ2-2, with TRBD2 matching 10 bases. CDR3 length equals 17 residues. The germline gives CDR1 MNHEY, CDR2 SVGEGT. Trimming cost V 2 bases and J 7 bases; bases outside gene matches: 10. The CDR3 reads CASSYGLSGGAVGELFF. The CDR3 DNA is TGTGCCAGCAGTTACGGTTTAAGCGGGGGGGCCGTCGGGGAGCTGTTTTTT.

The chain is built from TRBV18 and TRBJ2-6, with TRBD1 matching over 7 bases. Germline CDR1 KGHSH, CDR2 LQKENI. V trimming: 3 bases; J trimming: 3 bases; junction bases outside the gene matches: 11. The CDR3 has 18 residues. Written as DNA, the CDR3 is TGTGCCAGCTCACCGGCTCAGGGGGAAGGCTTTGGGGCCAACGTCCTGACTTTC. Its protein is CASSPAQGEGFGANVLTF.

A few counts support this clone. J is TRBJ1-5 and V is TRBV5-4, with no clear D. CDR3 length: 15 residues. Trimming took off 0 bases at V and 3 bases at J, with 10 bases between the two ends. Germline values: CDR1 SGHNT, CDR2 YYREEE (reference sequence). CDR3: CASSLGGDFNQPQHF. The CDR3, as DNA: TGTGCCAGCAGCTTGGGGGGAGATTTCAATCAGCCCCAGCATTTT.

The chain is built from TRBV4-3 and TRBJ2-2, with 9 bases aligning to TRBD2. J was trimmed by 6 bases and V by 0 bases; bases with no gene match: 8. The length of the CDR3 is 17 residues. Germline V gene data show CDR1 as LGHNA and CDR2 as YSLEER. CDR3 residues: CASSQDGGGRASGELFF. Here the CDR3 DNA reads TGCGCCAGCAGCCAAGATGGAGGCGGGAGGGCCTCCGGGGAGCTGTTTTTT.

The chain is built from TRBV7-9 and TRBJ1-2; no clear D gene. Looked up from germline, CDR1 is SEHNR and CDR2 is FQNEAQ (reference sequence). V gave up 7 bases and J gave up 4 bases, with 13 bases separating them. The CDR3 runs to 13 residues. The DNA of the CDR3 is TGTGCCAGCACAGCCGGGGTTGGCTATGGCTACACCTTC. Translating gives CASTAGVGYGYTF.

The chain uses TRBV7-2 and TRBJ1-2; no firm D call. Looked up from germline, CDR1 is SGHTA and CDR2 is FQGNSA. The ends were cut back, 1 base at V and 3 bases at J, with 9 bases in the middle. This CDR3 is built from 14 residues. The CDR3 is CASSLETEYYGYTF. CDR3 DNA: TGTGCCAGCAGCTTAGAGACTGAATACTATGGCTACACCTTC. Drawing the rest from reference TRBV7-2 and TRBJ1-2, the complete variable domain is GAGVSQSPSNKVTEKGKDVELRCDPISGHTALYWYRQSLGQGLEFLIYFQGNSAPDKSGLPSDRFSAERTGGSVSTLTIQRTQQEDSAVYLCASSLETEYYGYTFGSGTRLTVV.

The CDR3 loop is CASSSGEFPDTDTQYF. CDR3 in DNA: TGTGCCAGTAGTAGCGGGGAATTCCCAGACACAGATACGCAGTATTTT. The chain recombines TRBV19 with TRBJ2-3, with a possible D match to TRBD2 (6 bases). Germline V gene data show CDR1 as LNHDA and CDR2 as SQIVND (reference sequence). The CDR3 runs 16 residues. V was cut by 4 bases and J by 2 bases, with 16 bases left in between.

The chain is built from TRBV19 and TRBJ1-2, with D maybe TRBD1 (5 bases). Per germline, CDR1 LNHDA and CDR2 SQIVND (reference sequence). This CDR3 has 15 amino acids. The V and J ends lost 9 bases and 1 base respectively, with 18 bases between them. The CDR3 DNA reads as TGTGCCAGCCTGCGGCAGGGAAAACTTAACTATGGCTACACCTTC. Its protein is CASLRQGKLNYGYTF.

The chain couples TRBV2 to TRBJ2-4; 9 bases fit TRBD1. Germline V gene sequence: CDR1 SNHLY, CDR2 FYNNEI. Trimming at V came to 7 bases and at J to 3 bases, leaving 13 bases not matched to a gene. This CDR3 spans 17 amino acids. CDR3 loop: CASTARGQGLIKNIQYF. The CDR3 DNA reads TGTGCCAGCACCGCCCGGGGACAGGGCCTAATCAAAAACATTCAGTACTTC.

The V call is TRBV7-9, the J call TRBJ2-1, with D possibly being TRBD1 (6 bases). V lost 5 bases and J lost 10, with 12 bases in between. Germline CDR1 SEHNR, CDR2 FQNEAQ (reference sequence). There are 12 residues in the CDR3. In DNA, the CDR3 is TGTGCCAGCAGCCTCGGGACAACCGAGCAGTTCTTC. This encodes CASSLGTTEQFF. Combining the CDR3 with reference TRBV7-9 and TRBJ2-1 gives the whole variable domain DTGVSQNPRHKITKRGQNVTFRCDPISEHNRLYWYRQTLGQGPEFLTYFQNEAQLEKSRLLSDRFSAERPKGSFSTLEIQRTEQGDSAMYLCASSLGTTEQFFGPGTRLTVL.

J is TRBJ1-5 and V is TRBV28, with D possibly TRBD1 on 6 matching bases. This CDR3 has 19 residues. Germline-derived CDR1 and CDR2 are MDHEN and SYDVKM. V dropped 1 base and J dropped 7 bases, with 26 bases sitting between them. The chain's CDR3 is CASSLLTPGGQIVGQPQHF. CDR3 DNA: TGTGCCAGCAGTTTATTAACACCCGGAGGACAGATAGTGGGACAGCCCCAGCATTTT.

The V and J genes are TRBV4-1 and TRBJ1-2; D uncertain. The V gene's germline CDR1 is MGHRA and CDR2 YSYEKL. V gave up 1 base and J gave up 5 bases, with 14 bases separating them. This CDR3 contains 15 residues. This CDR3 is CASSQVMVEIYGYTF. The CDR3, as DNA: TGCGCCAGCAGCCAAGTGATGGTAGAAATTTATGGCTACACCTTC.

The count of this clone is one. V usage is TRBV4-2 and J usage is TRBJ1-2; 10 bases align to TRBD1. The CDR3 has 16 residues. J was trimmed by 3 bases and V by 4 bases; bases with no gene match: 8. Germline V CDR1 and CDR2: LGHNA, YNFKEQ. The chain's CDR3 is CASSRQTGGEYYGYTF. The CDR3 DNA sequence: TGTGCCAGCAGCCGCCAGACAGGGGGCGAGTACTATGGCTACACCTTC.

This clone has a single count. One end of the junction fails to match germline, which may point to a read error. The rearrangement joins TRBV11-3 to TRBJ2-1; TRBD2 agrees at 7 bases. The CDR3 is 13 amino acids. The germline V gene has CDR1 SGHNT and CDR2 YENEEA. The CDR3 DNA reads TGTGCCAGCAGGAAGCGGGACTACACTGAGCAGTTCTTC. It codes for CASRKRDYTEQFF.

The chain carries TRBV18 and TRBJ2-3, with 13 bases aligning to TRBD2. This CDR3 region has 16 residues. With V trimmed by 0 bases and J by 4 bases, 1 base remained unmatched. CDR1 and CDR2 (germline): KGHSH, LQKENI. DNA for the CDR3: TGTGCCAGCTCACCACCGGGACTAGCGGGGCCAGATACGCAGTATTTT. It yields the protein CASSPPGLAGPDTQYF.

J is TRBJ1-4 and V is TRBV25-1, with D hard to call. CDR1 is MGHDK and CDR2 is SYGVNS in the germline V gene. Trimming pared 3 bases from V and 5 bases from J, leaving 10 bases between. There are 14 residues in the CDR3. The CDR3 DNA is TGTGCCAGCAGTGATGGAGGATGGAATGAAAAACTGTTTTTT. It yields the protein CASSDGGWNEKLFF.

The rearrangement links TRBV7-6 to TRBJ2-1, with TRBD2 matching 13 bases. This CDR3 spans 16 amino acids. Germline CDR1 and CDR2: SGHVS and FNYEAQ. The V gene end was trimmed by 5 bases and the J gene end by 3 bases; junction bases not matched to a gene: 4. The CDR3: CASSIRTSGSYNEQFF. CDR3 sequence (DNA): TGTGCCAGCAGCATTCGGACTAGCGGGAGCTACAATGAGCAGTTCTTC.

The chain couples TRBV6-5 to TRBJ1-3; D not resolved. This CDR3 region has 14 residues. Germline CDR1 is MNHEY and CDR2 is SVGAGI. Trimming removed 7 bases from V and 0 bases from J, with 10 bases in between. This CDR3 reads CASTPRGSGNTIYF. In nucleotides, the CDR3 is TGTGCCAGCACCCCCCGGGGCTCTGGAAACACCATATATTTT.

The chain carries TRBV6-5 and TRBJ1-3; weak D call: TRBD1 (6 bases). This CDR3 comprises 14 residues. Looked up from germline, CDR1 is MNHEY and CDR2 is SVGAGI. Between the trimmed V and J ends, which lost 4 bases and 4 bases, there was a span of 11 bases. CDR3 loop: CASSFGTYGNTIYF. The CDR3 region has the DNA TGTGCCAGCAGTTTCGGGACATACGGAAACACCATATATTTT.

This clone has just one count. The rearrangement joins TRBV28 to TRBJ1-1; 9 nucleotides align to TRBD1. CDR3 length equals 18 residues. Germline V gene sequence: CDR1 MDHEN, CDR2 SYDVKM. V shed 3 bases and J 2 bases; nucleotides not matched to a gene: 13. CDR3 sequence: CASSLPRQGGVFNTEAFF. The CDR3 DNA is TGTGCCAGCAGTTTGCCCAGACAGGGGGGCGTCTTCAACACTGAAGCTTTCTTT.

The DNA of the CDR3 is TGTGCCAGCAGTGACTCGGCGGAGTCTGCGGGCTACACCTTC. It codes for CASSDSAESAGYTF. The rearrangement joins TRBV6-4 to TRBJ1-2, with unresolved D. Germline V gives CDR1 MRHNA, CDR2 SNTAGT. This CDR3 region has 14 residues. With 0 bases removed from V and 8 bases from J, the gap between germline ends came to 13 bases.

V gene TRBV9 combines with J gene TRBJ2-2, with D maybe TRBD2 (6 bases). The CDR3 is 15 residues long. The germline V gene encodes CDR1 SGDLS and CDR2 YYNGEE. The germline V and J ends were trimmed by 1 base and 5 bases, with 12 bases remaining between them. The CDR3 DNA follows: TGTGCCAGCAGCGTAACGCCGGGGGAAACCGGGGAGCTGTTTTTT. Its translation is CASSVTPGETGELFF.

The chain uses TRBV11-2 and TRBJ2-2; 7 bases line up with TRBD1. The CDR3 extends over 15 amino acids. V lost 3 bases to trimming and J lost 0 bases; unmatched junction nucleotides: 1. Germline V gene lookup returns CDR1 SGHAT and CDR2 FQNNGV. The CDR3 nucleotides read TGTGCCAGCAGCTTCGGGACAGCGAACACCGGGGAGCTGTTTTTT. Translation: CASSFGTANTGELFF.

V and J are TRBV19 and TRBJ2-2; weak D call: TRBD2 (6 bases). Germline CDR1 reads LNHDA; CDR2 reads SQIVND (reference sequence). Trimming left V 3 bases short and J 4 bases short, with 15 bases between. The CDR3 is made up of 16 amino acids. CDR3: CASSIRRDGGTGELFF. CDR3 nucleotide sequence: TGTGCCAGTAGTATTAGGCGGGATGGGGGCACCGGGGAGCTGTTTTTT.

V is TRBV28 and J is TRBJ1-6, with TRBD1 as a possible D gene (5 bases). V was pared by 4 bases and J by 10 bases, with 14 bases between. Germline V CDR1 and CDR2: MDHEN, SYDVKM. The CDR3 is 14 residues long. CDR3 sequence reads: CASSSGRVTSPLHF. Written as DNA, the CDR3 is TGTGCCAGCAGTTCTGGCAGGGTTACATCACCCCTCCACTTT.

This chain joins TRBV29-1 and TRBJ1-1; D is possibly TRBD1 (6 bases). There are 13 residues in the CDR3. V was cut by 4 bases and J by 0 bases, with 9 bases left in between. The germline V gene has CDR1 SQVTM and CDR2 ANQGSEA. The CDR3 nucleotides read TGCAGCGTTGCCCACAGGGTGAACACTGAAGCTTTCTTT. Amino acid sequence: CSVAHRVNTEAFF. The full variable domain, its missing parts supplied by reference TRBV29-1 and TRBJ1-1, is SAVISQKPSRDICQRGTSLTIQCQVDSQVTMMFWYRQQPGQSLTLIATANQGSEATYESGFVIDKFPISRPNLTFSTLTVSNMSPEDSSIYLCSVAHRVNTEAFFGQGTRLTVV.

The chain is built from TRBV7-2 and TRBJ1-1; D is unclear. Trimming stripped 2 bases from V and 1 base from J, with 8 bases between. CDR1 is SGHTA, CDR2 FQGNSA, per germline. The CDR3 is made up of 14 amino acids. The CDR3 region is CASSLTTRNTEAFF. In DNA, the CDR3 is TGTGCCAGCAGCTTAACCACACGGAACACTGAAGCTTTCTTT.

The V gene is TRBV27, the J gene TRBJ2-7; D is ambiguous. Trimming removed 7 bases at V and 2 bases at J, with 9 bases between. Germline loops: CDR1 MNHEY, CDR2 SMNVEV (reference sequence). The CDR3 is 12 amino acids. CDR3 sequence (DNA): TGTGCCAGCATGGGCAGGCCCTACGAGCAGTACTTC. This codes for CASMGRPYEQYF.

This chain uses TRBV7-8 with TRBJ2-7; the D gene is possibly TRBD1 (6 bases). The V end lost 5 bases, the J end lost 4 bases, and 12 bases lay between the germline ends. Germline V gene data show CDR1 as SGHVS and CDR2 as FQNEAQ. The length of the CDR3 is 13 residues. CDR3 DNA sequence: TGTGCCAGCAGCCTAACGCAGGGGTACGAGCAGTACTTC. Translating it yields CASSLTQGYEQYF. Full variable domain (rest looked up from reference TRBV7-8 and TRBJ2-7): GAGVSQSPRYKVAKRGQDVALRCDPISGHVSLFWYQQALGQGPEFLTYFQNEAQLDKSGLPSDRFFAERPEGSVSTLKIQRTQQEDSAVYLCASSLTQGYEQYFGPGTRLTVT.